The sequence of this T cell receptor (beta chain) was determined in a study of T-cell memory formation after mild COVID-19. The CDR3 covers 12 residues. Germline values: CDR1 SGHTA, CDR2 FQGNSA. V lost 3 bases, J lost 7 bases, and 9 bases lay in between. In TCRdb, the 5' RACE reads were re-called with MiXCR into one record per CDR3 protein. The profile covers hundreds of thousands of distinct CDR3 sequences, with approximately 15% appearing a single time and 2% to 2.5% taken by the ten largest. The TCR comes from an adult woman who had mild COVID-19 (a few samples of this study predate the infection). Cell type and time point are not known. What was sequenced was PBMCs or a T cell subset sorted from them (not recorded which). The J gene is TRBJ2-5, the V gene TRBV7-2, with D possibly being TRBD1 or TRBD2 (5 bases each). CDR3 residues: CASSFVGGTQYF. DNA for the CDR3: TGTGCCAGCAGCTTCGTTGGGGGGACCCAGTACTTC.